The 21 T cell receptor beta chains reported below all come from one sample, sequenced in a study of spatial heterogeneity in lung cancer. Points from the study as a whole: Counts that tracked tumor mutation counts were those of expanded intratumoral alpha and beta TCRs.

TCRdb itself ran the 5' RACE reads through MiXCR, one entry per CDR3 protein. The profile shows over 10,000 distinct CDR3 sequences, over 3% of them singletons. Their recognized antigens are unknown. Specified time point: sample taken at primary tumor resection. The sequencing used lung tumor tissue, collected at surgery. Receptor source: a male donor with early-stage non-small cell lung cancer.

This clonotype was recorded many times. V usage is TRBV11-2 and J usage is TRBJ1-1; D call uncertain. V gave up 6 bases and J gave up 0 bases, with 5 bases separating them. This CDR3 has 12 residues. Germline-derived CDR1 and CDR2 are SGHAT and FQNNGV. CDR3 DNA: TGTGCCAGCAGACCGATGAACACTGAAGCTTTCTTT. Its protein product is CASRPMNTEAFF.

The sample holds many counts of this clonotype. The rearrangement joins TRBV20-1 to TRBJ2-7; 14 nucleotides match TRBD2. Per germline, CDR1 DFQATT and CDR2 SNEGSKA (reference sequence). J was trimmed by 7 bases and V by 1 base; bases with no gene match: 3. This CDR3 spans 14 amino acids. The CDR3 DNA follows: TGCAGTGCTAGAGCCGGGACTAGCGGGAGTGAGCAGTACTTC. This encodes CSARAGTSGSEQYF.

This clonotype was recorded many times. The V gene is TRBV20-1, the J gene TRBJ1-2; D not resolved. Trimming cost V 5 bases and J 5 bases, with 15 bases left between them. The CDR3 runs to 13 residues. CDR1 is DFQATT, CDR2 SNEGSKA, per germline (reference sequence). Written as DNA, the CDR3 is TGCAGTGCTGGACGGCGGGAGGCATATGGCTACACCTTC. Translation gives CSAGRREAYGYTF.

This clonotype came up many times. This chain uses TRBV30 with TRBJ1-3; 7 bases align to TRBD1. The CDR3 spans 16 residues. After removal of 3 bases from V and 1 base from J, the junction contained 9 bases not matched to a gene. Germline V CDR1 and CDR2: GTSNPN, SVGIG (reference sequence). The DNA of the CDR3 is TGTGCCTGGAGCATAGGGACAGTAAAATCTGGAAACACCATATATTTT. Encoded protein: CAWSIGTVKSGNTIYF.

The CDR3 sequence is CASSSAYRGRETQYF. CDR3 nucleotides: TGTGCCAGCAGCTCCGCTTACAGGGGGCGAGAGACCCAGTACTTC. V and J are TRBV11-3 and TRBJ2-5; 9 bases line up with TRBD1. The CDR3 extends over 15 amino acids. Germline CDR1 is SGHNT and CDR2 is YENEEA. Unmatched junction bases numbered 7, after V lost 4 bases and J lost 4 bases.

This clonotype has ten or more counts. This rearrangement joins TRBV5-1 to TRBJ1-1; no firm D call. With 3 bases removed from V and 2 bases from J, the gap between germline ends came to 14 bases. Germline V gene lookup returns CDR1 SGHRS and CDR2 YFSETQ. This CDR3 has 15 residues. CDR3 nucleotides: TGCGCCAGCAGCTCGGGCCGTGCCCTTAACACTGAAGCTTTCTTT. Its translation: CASSSGRALNTEAFF.

This clonotype was observed at least ten times. V is TRBV2 and J is TRBJ2-7; D unclear. The V and J ends lost 7 bases and 1 base respectively, with 8 bases between them. The CDR3 covers 12 residues. Germline CDR1 and CDR2: SNHLY and FYNNEI. In nucleotides, the CDR3 is TGTGCCAGCAATCCGGAGTCCTACGAGCAGTACTTC. Amino acid sequence: CASNPESYEQYF.

This clonotype was counted many times. The gene calls are TRBV28 and TRBJ1-4; no firm D call. CDR3 length: 13 residues. V was trimmed by 6 bases and J by 7 bases, leaving 12 bases between them. In germline, CDR1 is MDHEN, CDR2 SYDVKM. CDR3 loop: CASSPPTGEKLFF. The CDR3 DNA reads as TGTGCCAGCAGCCCCCCGACGGGTGAAAAACTGTTTTTT.

In this sample, this clonotype turned up many times. The CDR3 DNA reads as TGTGCCAGGGGACAGGGCTGGAATTCACCCCTCCACTTT. Its translation is CARGQGWNSPLHF. The rearrangement uses TRBV2 and TRBJ1-6; 9 nucleotides align to TRBD1. J lost 7 bases, V lost 9 bases, and 4 bases had no gene match. The germline gives CDR1 SNHLY, CDR2 FYNNEI. The CDR3 runs 13 residues.

This chain uses TRBV4-2 with TRBJ1-2; TRBD1 might be the D (6 bases). Germline CDR1 is LGHNA and CDR2 is YNFKEQ. This CDR3 is built from 16 residues. V lost 0 bases and J lost 4, with 15 bases in between. Written as DNA, the CDR3 is TGTGCCAGCAGCCAAGATGGTCCGACAGGAGCCTATGGCTACACCTTC. Protein sequence: CASSQDGPTGAYGYTF.

There are many counts of this clonotype. This chain links TRBV7-9 with TRBJ2-5; D not resolved. The V and J ends lost 2 bases and 1 base respectively, with 8 bases between them. The germline V gene encodes CDR1 SEHNR and CDR2 FQNEAQ (reference sequence). This CDR3 contains 14 residues. The CDR3 DNA reads TGTGCCAGCAGCTTATTACAGCCCCAAGAGACCCAGTACTTC. Translating it yields CASSLLQPQETQYF.

This clonotype showed up many times. V gene TRBV7-2 combines with J gene TRBJ1-5; no reliable D call. The CDR3 sequence is 14 residues long. The V gene's germline CDR1 is SGHTA and CDR2 FQGNSA. With 3 bases removed from V and 3 bases from J, the gap between germline ends came to 9 bases. The CDR3 nucleotides are TGTGCCAGCAGCTTCGGGCTCAACAATCAGCCCCAGCATTTT. Residues: CASSFGLNNQPQHF.

This clonotype came up many times. The rearrangement uses TRBV2 and TRBJ1-5, with 7 bases that match TRBD1. Germline V lookup: CDR1 SNHLY, CDR2 FYNNEI. Unmatched junction bases numbered 4, after V lost 6 bases and J lost 2 bases. The length of the CDR3 is 14 residues. This CDR3 reads CASRSGQRNQPQHF. For the CDR3, the DNA is TGTGCCAGCAGATCGGGACAGCGCAATCAGCCCCAGCATTTT.

This clonotype was recorded many times. J is TRBJ1-3 and V is TRBV5-1; TRBD1 aligns across 9 bases. V gave up 3 bases and J gave up 0 bases; unmatched junction bases: 13. Germline CDR1 reads SGHRS; CDR2 reads YFSETQ. The CDR3 extends over 19 amino acids. This CDR3 reads CASSYGGQGYGISGNTIYF. As DNA, the CDR3 is TGCGCCAGCAGCTACGGGGGACAGGGATACGGAATCTCTGGAAACACCATATATTTT.

The sample holds many counts of this clonotype. The CDR3 loop reads CASSSGGGTSGPEAETQYF. CDR3 bases: TGTGCCAGCAGCTCAGGGGGCGGGACTAGCGGTCCCGAGGCGGAGACCCAGTACTTC. This chain uses TRBV7-9 with TRBJ2-5, with TRBD2 matching 11 bases. The CDR3 has 19 amino acids. After removal of 4 bases from V and 5 bases from J, the junction contained 18 bases not matched to a gene. Germline V gene data show CDR1 as SEHNR and CDR2 as FQNEAQ (reference sequence).

This clonotype is judged medium-sized. The chain combines TRBV18 with TRBJ1-1; possibly TRBD1 for D (6 bases). CDR3 length: 13 amino acids. CDR1 KGHSH and CDR2 LQKENI come from the germline V gene. V was clipped by 4 bases and J by 4 bases, with 10 bases between them. The chain's CDR3 is CASSRDRITEAFF. CDR3 DNA: TGTGCCAGCTCACGCGACAGGATCACTGAAGCTTTCTTT.

The chain links TRBV28 to TRBJ2-1; the match to TRBD1 covers 9 bases. J gave up 7 bases and V 6 bases, and 16 bases lay outside the gene matches. Germline CDR1 MDHEN, CDR2 SYDVKM. This CDR3 has 17 amino acids. CDR3 bases: TGTGCCAGCAGAGCCCCCCGGGACAGGGTTGTACAAAATGAGCAGTTCTTC. Translation: CASRAPRDRVVQNEQFF.

The sample holds many counts of this clonotype. The rearrangement uses TRBV2 and TRBJ1-5, with unresolved D. Germline values: CDR1 SNHLY, CDR2 FYNNEI. The CDR3 runs to 13 residues. The V end lost 6 bases, the J end lost 6 bases, and 12 bases lay between the germline ends. CDR3 sequence (DNA): TGTGCCAGCAGATACGTTCGGGGTCAGCCCCAGCATTTT. This translates into CASRYVRGQPQHF.

V and J are TRBV5-1 and TRBJ2-6, with a weak D call TRBD1 (5 bases). This CDR3 spans 16 amino acids. Germline values: CDR1 SGHRS, CDR2 YFSETQ. V lost 4 bases and J 0 bases, leaving 11 bases between the germline ends. In nucleotides, the CDR3 is TGCGCCAGCAGCCCCACAGGTCCCTCTGGGGCCAACGTCCTGACTTTC. This encodes CASSPTGPSGANVLTF. The full variable domain, with the rest looked up from reference TRBV5-1 and TRBJ2-6, is KAGVTQTPRYLIKTRGQQVTLSCSPISGHRSVSWYQQTPGQGLQFLFEYFSETQRNKGNFPGRFSGRQFSNSRSEMNVSTLELGDSALYLCASSPTGPSGANVLTFGAGSRLTVL.

This clonotype was seen many times. This sequence joins TRBV14 and TRBJ1-1, with TRBD1 matching 10 bases. The CDR3 contains 15 residues. V dropped 4 bases and J dropped 4; count of bases not matched to a gene: 6. Germline V gene data show CDR1 as SGHDN and CDR2 as FVKESK. CDR3 in amino acids: CASSPWTGGSTEAFF. For the CDR3, the DNA is TGTGCCAGCAGCCCGTGGACAGGGGGATCCACTGAAGCTTTCTTT.

This clonotype was seen many times. V usage is TRBV12-3 or TRBV12-4 and J usage is TRBJ1-1; D might be TRBD1 (5 bases). This CDR3 comprises 12 residues. V was trimmed by 5 bases and J by 7 bases, leaving 11 bases between them. CDR3 nucleotide sequence: TGTGCCAGCAGTCCCCGGGGCGGTGAAGCTTTCTTT. It specifies CASSPRGGEAFF.